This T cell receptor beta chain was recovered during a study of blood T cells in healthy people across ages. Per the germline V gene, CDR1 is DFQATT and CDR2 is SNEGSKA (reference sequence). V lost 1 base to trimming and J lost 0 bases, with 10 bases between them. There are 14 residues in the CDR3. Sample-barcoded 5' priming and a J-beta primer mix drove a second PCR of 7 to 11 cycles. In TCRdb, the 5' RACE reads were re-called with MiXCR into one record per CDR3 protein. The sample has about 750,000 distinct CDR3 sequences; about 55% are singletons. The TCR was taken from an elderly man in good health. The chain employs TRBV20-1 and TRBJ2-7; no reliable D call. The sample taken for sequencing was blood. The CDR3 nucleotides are TGCAGTGCTAGAGTGACGGTAAGCTCCTACGAGCAGTACTTC. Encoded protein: CSARVTVSSYEQYF.